The T cell receptor beta chain under discussion was sequenced for a study of tumor-infiltrating lymphocytes in primary liver carcinoma. This CDR3 has 12 residues. Germline CDR1 and CDR2: SGHAT and FQNNGV. The study co-extracted DNA and RNA from about 21-30 mg of unsorted bulk tissue. A remark on this clonotype: The junction departs from germline at one end; a sequencing error may be responsible.

With roughly 0.5 ug total RNA as template and a constant-region primer, TCR beta cDNA was made. Slightly modified ARM-PCR with three nested multiplex PCR rounds yielded TCR beta libraries. For approximately 11 cycles apiece, the opening two PCR rounds ran with TRBV1-TRBV30 forward primers and a C-beta reverse primer. TCRdb redid the calling of the multiplex PCR reads with MiXCR, one entry per CDR3 protein. This sample has some 20,000 distinct CDR3 sequences, with over 70% found just once. The chain employs TRBV11-2 and TRBJ1-4; D might be TRBD1 (5 bases). The receptor was derived from a woman aged 25 to 39 with primary liver carcinoma and hepatitis B virus infection. Sequencing was done on a sample of liver tumor tissue from sampling region 4. The sample's subset: tumor region T4, right-lateral pole. The CDR3 sequence: CASSSWGRKLFF. The CDR3 DNA follows: TGTGCCAGCAGCTCCTGGGGGAGAAAACTATTTTTT.